These 2 T cell receptor beta chains were all obtained from the same sample, sequenced in a study of shared clonotypes between healthy human individuals. The method was immunoSEQ multiplex PCR; TCRdb's version includes in-frame clones alone and lacks a portion of them. The sample consists of fewer than 650,000 clones, roughly four fifths of them appearing once. Material: PBMCs. Source of these receptors: a woman aged 40 to 49 in good health. Some clones in this sample may be carry-over from other donors' samples.

The rearrangement links TRBV27 to TRBJ1-1; no firm D call. Trimming took 2 bases from V and 7 from J, leaving 11 bases between them. The CDR3 sequence is 13 residues long. The germline gives CDR1 MNHEY, CDR2 SMNVEV (reference sequence). CDR3 in DNA: TGTGCCAGCAGTTTAGGATCCGCCCATGAAGCTTTCTTT. Translated: CASSLGSAHEAFF.

The rearrangement links TRBV19 to TRBJ2-1; 12 bases are shared with TRBD2. CDR1 LNHDA and CDR2 SQIVND come from the germline V gene (reference sequence). The V gene end was trimmed by 5 bases and the J gene end by 6 bases; junction bases not matched to a gene: 8. This CDR3 has 16 residues. The CDR3 spells CASSASLAGGRNEQFF. In nucleotides, the CDR3 is TGTGCCAGTAGTGCAAGCCTAGCGGGAGGGCGCAATGAGCAGTTCTTC.